The 17 T cell receptor beta chains presented below share a single source sample, sequenced in a study of T-cell reconstitution after alpha-beta-depleted transplantation in children. Using unique molecular identifiers, the investigators prepared the TCRbeta library. TCRdb re-analysed the PCR reads in MiXCR, keeping a single row per CDR3 protein. Of 700,000 or so distinct CDR3 sequences listed, roughly 13% are singletons. The source material was PBMCs, sampled before TCRalphabeta/CD19-depleted stem cell transplant. These receptors were collected from a girl under 10 years old with congenital amegakaryocytic thrombocytopenia, due to receive a stem cell transplant.

This clonotype was seen ten or more times. The chain joins TRBV29-1 to TRBJ2-3; a possible D gene is TRBD1 (5 bases). CDR3 size: 13 residues. Per germline, CDR1 SQVTM and CDR2 ANQGSEA. Trimming stripped 6 bases from V and 5 bases from J, with 15 bases between. The CDR3 DNA sequence: TGCAGCGTCGATGAAGGGGCGGTAGATACGCAGTATTTT. It yields the protein CSVDEGAVDTQYF.

A few counts support this clonotype. The chain is built from TRBV5-1 and TRBJ2-5, with unresolved D. V lost 5 bases and J 5 bases, leaving 13 bases between the germline ends. The CDR3 consists of 13 residues. Germline V CDR1 and CDR2: SGHRS, YFSETQ. Written as DNA, the CDR3 is TGCGCCAGCAGTCCTTCCAGCCTGGAGACCCAGTACTTC. It specifies CASSPSSLETQYF.

This clonotype was counted only a few times. The chain recombines TRBV5-1 with TRBJ2-1; D is unresolved. Germline V lookup: CDR1 SGHRS, CDR2 YFSETQ. The CDR3 consists of 14 residues. The V and J ends lost 5 bases and 0 bases respectively, with 9 bases between them. CDR3 DNA sequence: TGCGCCAGCAGTGGCGGTAACTCCTACAATGAGCAGTTCTTC. Translation gives CASSGGNSYNEQFF.

The chain employs TRBV20-1 and TRBJ2-4; 7 positions match TRBD1. CDR3 length: 15 amino acids. Germline V gives CDR1 DFQATT, CDR2 SNEGSKA (reference sequence). After removal of 3 bases from V and 0 bases from J, the junction contained 5 bases not matched to a gene. The CDR3 bases are TGCAGTGCTAGCGGGCAGGGGGTAGCCAAAAACATTCAGTACTTC. Encoded protein: CSASGQGVAKNIQYF.

This clonotype was seen repeatedly, ten times or more. V usage is TRBV12-3 or TRBV12-4 and J usage is TRBJ1-2; no firm D call. V lost 3 bases, J lost 8 bases, and 13 bases lay in between. The length of the CDR3 is 13 residues. The CDR3 nucleotides are TGTGCCAGCAGTTTTAACGACCGGAGGGGCTACACCTTC. It is translated as CASSFNDRRGYTF.

This clonotype was observed a handful of times. The rearrangement joins TRBV29-1 to TRBJ2-1, with 8 bases fitting TRBD2. CDR1 is SQVTM, CDR2 ANQGSEA, per germline. This CDR3 contains 16 residues. J gave up 1 base and V 7 bases, and 12 bases lay outside the gene matches. CDR3 in amino acids: CSGVLAEGGSYNEQFF. DNA of the CDR3: TGCAGCGGGGTACTAGCGGAGGGGGGATCCTACAATGAGCAGTTCTTC.

The V call is TRBV5-1, the J call TRBJ2-5; 9 bases match TRBD2. Looked up from germline, CDR1 is SGHRS and CDR2 is YFSETQ. The CDR3 totals 15 residues. The junction had 4 bases not matched to a gene; V was cut back by 3 bases and J by 1 base. The CDR3 here is CASSSLAGAQETQYF. The CDR3 DNA follows: TGCGCCAGCAGCTCCTTAGCGGGAGCCCAAGAGACCCAGTACTTC.

This clonotype has only a few counts. The rearrangement joins TRBV5-6 to TRBJ2-3; D may be TRBD2 (5 bases). The CDR3 runs to 15 residues. Per the germline V gene, CDR1 is SGHDT and CDR2 is YYEEEE. V was shortened by 3 bases and J by 0 bases, with 11 bases between the two germline ends. The CDR3 protein is CASSSPKRSTDTQYF. CDR3 DNA sequence: TGTGCCAGCAGCTCCCCCAAGCGGAGCACAGATACGCAGTATTTT.

This clonotype was observed at least ten times. The chain joins TRBV5-1 to TRBJ2-7; 10 nucleotides align to TRBD1. This CDR3 region has 14 residues. Germline loops: CDR1 SGHRS, CDR2 YFSETQ. Trimming took 4 bases from V and 2 from J; bases not matched to a gene: 3. This chain's CDR3 is CASSTGQGAYEQYF. For the CDR3, the DNA is TGCGCCAGCAGCACAGGACAGGGGGCCTACGAGCAGTACTTC.

This clonotype was detected many times. The V call is TRBV20-1, the J call TRBJ2-3, with no clear D. This CDR3 region has 14 residues. The V and J ends lost 0 bases and 1 base respectively, with 8 bases between them. Germline loops: CDR1 DFQATT, CDR2 SNEGSKA (reference sequence). CDR3 DNA: TGCAGTGCTAGAGAGGACCGTGGCACAGATACGCAGTATTTT. Translated, it gives CSAREDRGTDTQYF.

At least ten counts were recorded for this clonotype. This chain joins TRBV4-1 and TRBJ1-2, with D unclear. The length of the CDR3 is 15 residues. From germline, CDR1 is MGHRA and CDR2 YSYEKL. Trimming took off 0 bases at V and 6 bases at J, with 14 bases between the two ends. The CDR3 DNA is TGCGCCAGCAGCCAAGAACCCGCGCGGTGGGATGGCTACACCTTC. It translates to CASSQEPARWDGYTF.

This clonotype appeared many times. The chain carries TRBV7-2 and TRBJ2-1; 15 bases map to TRBD2. The germline V gene encodes CDR1 SGHTA and CDR2 FQGNSA. The CDR3 runs to 17 residues. V lost 6 bases to trimming and J lost 0 bases; unmatched junction nucleotides: 3. The DNA of the CDR3 is TGTGCCAGCAGTGGACTAGCGGGAGGGCCCTCCTACAATGAGCAGTTCTTC. Residues: CASSGLAGGPSYNEQFF.

This clonotype was seen ten or more times. The genes are TRBV20-1 and TRBJ2-3, with D possibly being TRBD2 (6 bases). Germline V CDR1 and CDR2: DFQATT, SNEGSKA (reference sequence). The ends were cut back, 3 bases at V and 3 bases at J, with 13 bases in the middle. CDR3 size: 14 residues. Here the CDR3 reads CSASSDGGTDTQYF. The CDR3 DNA reads as TGCAGTGCTAGTTCCGATGGAGGGACAGATACGCAGTATTTT.

In its sample, this clonotype was seen many times. This CDR3 reads CAISERGPYEQYF. CDR3 bases: TGTGCCATCAGTGAGAGGGGACCTTACGAGCAGTACTTC. The chain is built from TRBV10-3 and TRBJ2-7, with D perhaps TRBD1 or TRBD2 (5 bases each). This CDR3 has 13 residues. Germline V gives CDR1 ENHRY, CDR2 SYGVKD. V lost 2 bases, J lost 4 bases, and 9 bases lay in between.

Of note for this clonotype: A single base separates this from a much larger clone, so it may be a read error. The conserved final phenylalanine or tryptophan is absent from the CDR3, which likely points to a read error. The CDR3 nucleotides read TGTGCCAGCATGACAGGGGAAGGCTACGGCACAGATACGCAGTATTAT. Residues: CASMTGEGYGTDTQYY. The V call is TRBV6-2 or TRBV6-3, the J call TRBJ2-3, with 8 bases that match TRBD1. Germline V CDR1 and CDR2: MNHEY, SVGEGT. V was pared by 7 bases and J by 1 base, with 10 bases of the junction left unmatched. The CDR3 covers 16 residues.

This clonotype was seen many times. The chain joins TRBV29-1 to TRBJ2-1; TRBD1 matches at 7 bases. V gave up 6 bases and J gave up 1 base; unmatched junction bases: 9. This CDR3 is 15 amino acids long. Germline V gene lookup returns CDR1 SQVTM and CDR2 ANQGSEA. The CDR3 here is CSVAGTAKSYNEQFF. The CDR3 DNA is TGCAGCGTGGCCGGGACAGCCAAATCCTACAATGAGCAGTTCTTC.

This clonotype has a handful of counts. V is TRBV5-1 and J is TRBJ2-5; 11 nucleotides match TRBD2. Germline CDR1 SGHRS, CDR2 YFSETQ. The V and J ends lost 0 bases and 1 base, in that order; junction bases with no gene match: 11. This CDR3 has 19 amino acids. CDR3 sequence reads: CASSLALRLAGTPQETQYF. CDR3 sequence (DNA): TGCGCCAGCAGCTTGGCCCTGAGACTAGCGGGAACGCCCCAAGAGACCCAGTACTTC.